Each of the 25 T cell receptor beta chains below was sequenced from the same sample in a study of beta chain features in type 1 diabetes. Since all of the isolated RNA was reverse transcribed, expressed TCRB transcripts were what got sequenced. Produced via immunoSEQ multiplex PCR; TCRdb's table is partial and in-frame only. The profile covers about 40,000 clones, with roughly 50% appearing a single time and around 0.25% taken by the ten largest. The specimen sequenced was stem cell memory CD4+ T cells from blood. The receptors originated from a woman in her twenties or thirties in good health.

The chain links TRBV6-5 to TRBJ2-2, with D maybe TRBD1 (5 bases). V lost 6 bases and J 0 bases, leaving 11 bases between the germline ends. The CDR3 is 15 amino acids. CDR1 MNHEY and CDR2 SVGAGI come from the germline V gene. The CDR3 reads CASSRDRANTGELFF. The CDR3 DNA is TGTGCCAGCAGCCGAGACAGAGCGAACACCGGGGAGCTGTTTTTT.

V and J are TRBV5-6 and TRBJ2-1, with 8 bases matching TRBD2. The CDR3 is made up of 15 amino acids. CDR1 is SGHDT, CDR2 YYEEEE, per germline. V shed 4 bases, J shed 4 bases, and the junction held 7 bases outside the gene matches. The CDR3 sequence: CASSRREAHYNEQFF. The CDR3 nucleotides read TGTGCCAGCAGCCGGCGGGAGGCCCATTACAATGAGCAGTTCTTC.

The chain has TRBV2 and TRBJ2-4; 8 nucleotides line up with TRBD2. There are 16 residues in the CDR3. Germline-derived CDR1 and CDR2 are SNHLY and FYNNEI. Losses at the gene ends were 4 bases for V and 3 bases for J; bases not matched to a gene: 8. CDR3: CASSAVGSGSKNIQYF. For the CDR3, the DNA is TGTGCCAGCAGTGCTGTGGGAAGCGGGAGCAAAAACATTCAGTACTTC.

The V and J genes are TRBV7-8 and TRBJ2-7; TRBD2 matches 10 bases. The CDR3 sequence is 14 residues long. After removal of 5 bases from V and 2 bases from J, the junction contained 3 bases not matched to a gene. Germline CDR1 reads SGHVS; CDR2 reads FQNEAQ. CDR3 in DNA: TGTGCCAGCAGCCACAGCGGGAGGGCCTACGAGCAGTACTTC. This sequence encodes CASSHSGRAYEQYF.

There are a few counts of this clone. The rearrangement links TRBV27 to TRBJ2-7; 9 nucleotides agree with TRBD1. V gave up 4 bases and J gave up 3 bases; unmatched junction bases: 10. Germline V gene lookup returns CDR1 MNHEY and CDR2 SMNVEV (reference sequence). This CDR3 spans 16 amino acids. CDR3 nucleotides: TGTGCCAGCAGTTCCCCGGGACAGGGAATGGGCTACGAGCAGTACTTC. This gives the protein CASSSPGQGMGYEQYF.

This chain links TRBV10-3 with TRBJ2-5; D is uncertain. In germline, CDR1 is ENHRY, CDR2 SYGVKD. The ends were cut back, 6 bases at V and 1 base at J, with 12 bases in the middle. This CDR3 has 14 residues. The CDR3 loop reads CAISAELIQETQYF. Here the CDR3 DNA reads TGTGCCATCAGCGCAGAACTAATCCAAGAGACCCAGTACTTC.

The CDR3 DNA reads TGTGCCAGCAGCCAAGCTAGCGGGATTTTCGGAGAGCAGTACTTC. It is translated as CASSQASGIFGEQYF. The chain uses TRBV4-2 and TRBJ2-7, with 9 nucleotides matching TRBD2. This CDR3 is built from 15 residues. CDR1 LGHNA and CDR2 YNFKEQ come from the germline V gene. J was trimmed by 7 bases and V by 1 base; bases with no gene match: 8.

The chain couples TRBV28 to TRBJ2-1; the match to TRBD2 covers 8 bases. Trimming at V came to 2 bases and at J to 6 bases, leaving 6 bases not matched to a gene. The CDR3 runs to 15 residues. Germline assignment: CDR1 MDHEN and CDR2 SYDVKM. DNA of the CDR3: TGTGCCAGCAGTTTAACCGGGAGGGCCATCAATGAGCAGTTCTTC. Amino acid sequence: CASSLTGRAINEQFF.

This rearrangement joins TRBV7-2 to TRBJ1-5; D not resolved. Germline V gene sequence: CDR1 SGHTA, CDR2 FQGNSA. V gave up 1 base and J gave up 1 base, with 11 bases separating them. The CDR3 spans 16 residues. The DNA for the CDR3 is TGTGCCAGCAGCTTAGAGGCGGGGTTAAGCAATCAGCCCCAGCATTTT. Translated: CASSLEAGLSNQPQHF.

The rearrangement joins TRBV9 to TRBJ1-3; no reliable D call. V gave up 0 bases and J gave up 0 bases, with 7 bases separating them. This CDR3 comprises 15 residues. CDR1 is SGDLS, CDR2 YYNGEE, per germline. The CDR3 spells CASSVGSSSGNTIYF. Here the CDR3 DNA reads TGTGCCAGCAGCGTAGGGAGCAGCTCTGGAAACACCATATATTTT.

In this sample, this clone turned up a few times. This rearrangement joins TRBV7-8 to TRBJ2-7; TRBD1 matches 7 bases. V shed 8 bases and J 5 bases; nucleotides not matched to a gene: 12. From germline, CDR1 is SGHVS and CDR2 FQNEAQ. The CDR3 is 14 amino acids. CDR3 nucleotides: TGTGCCAGCGGGCCACAGGGGCGGTCCCACGAGCAGTACTTC. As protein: CASGPQGRSHEQYF.

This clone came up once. CDR3 region: CASSLLGGYNEQFF. CDR3 coding DNA: TGCGCCAGCAGCCTACTAGGGGGATACAATGAGCAGTTCTTC. This chain joins TRBV4-1 and TRBJ2-1, with TRBD1 as a possible D gene (6 bases). V lost 4 bases to trimming and J lost 4 bases, with 11 bases between them. The CDR3 has 14 amino acids. Germline V gene sequence: CDR1 MGHRA, CDR2 YSYEKL.

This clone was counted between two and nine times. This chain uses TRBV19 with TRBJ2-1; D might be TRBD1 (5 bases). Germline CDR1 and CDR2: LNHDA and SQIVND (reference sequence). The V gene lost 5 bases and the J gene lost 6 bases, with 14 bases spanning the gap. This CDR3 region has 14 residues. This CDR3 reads CASSLGRGSNEQFF. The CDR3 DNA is TGTGCCAGTAGTCTGGGAAGGGGCTCCAATGAGCAGTTCTTC. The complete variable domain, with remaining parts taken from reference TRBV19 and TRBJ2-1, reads DGGITQSPKYLFRKEGQNVTLSCEQNLNHDAMYWYRQDPGQGLRLIYYSQIVNDFQKGDIAEGYSVSREKKESFPLTVTSAQKNPTAFYLCASSLGRGSNEQFFGPGTRLTVL.

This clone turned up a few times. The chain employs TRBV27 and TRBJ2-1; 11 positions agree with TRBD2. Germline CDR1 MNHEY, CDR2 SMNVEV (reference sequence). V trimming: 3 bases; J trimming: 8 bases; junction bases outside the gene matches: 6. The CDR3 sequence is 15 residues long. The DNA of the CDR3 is TGTGCCAGCAGTTTCTTAGCGGGAGGGATCGATGAGCAGTTCTTC. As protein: CASSFLAGGIDEQFF.

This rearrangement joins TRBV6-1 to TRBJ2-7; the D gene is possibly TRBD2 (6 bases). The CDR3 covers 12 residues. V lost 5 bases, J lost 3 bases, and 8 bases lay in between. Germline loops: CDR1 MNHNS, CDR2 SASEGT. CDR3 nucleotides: TGTGCCAGCAGTCGGGAGTACTACGAGCAGTACTTC. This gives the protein CASSREYYEQYF.

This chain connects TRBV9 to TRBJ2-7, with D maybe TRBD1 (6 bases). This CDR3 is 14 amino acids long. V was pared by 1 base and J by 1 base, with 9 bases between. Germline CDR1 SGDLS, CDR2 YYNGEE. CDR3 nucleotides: TGTGCCAGCAGCGTACGACAGGATTCCTACGAGCAGTACTTC. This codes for CASSVRQDSYEQYF.

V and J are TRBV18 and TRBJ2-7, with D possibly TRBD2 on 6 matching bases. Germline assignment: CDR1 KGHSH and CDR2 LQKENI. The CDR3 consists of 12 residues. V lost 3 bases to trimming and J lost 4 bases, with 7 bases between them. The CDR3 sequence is CASSPAGYEQYF. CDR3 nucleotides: TGTGCCAGCTCACCGGCGGGGTACGAGCAGTACTTC. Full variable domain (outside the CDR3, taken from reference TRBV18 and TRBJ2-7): NAGVMQNPRHLVRRRGQEARLRCSPMKGHSHVYWYRQLPEEGLKFMVYLQKENIIDESGMPKERFSAEFPKEGPSILRIQQVVRGDSAAYFCASSPAGYEQYFGPGTRLTVT.

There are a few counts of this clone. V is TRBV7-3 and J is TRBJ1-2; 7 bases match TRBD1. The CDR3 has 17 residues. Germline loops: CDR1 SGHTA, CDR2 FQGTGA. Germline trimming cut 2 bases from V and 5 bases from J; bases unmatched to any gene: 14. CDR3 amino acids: CASSLSSRQGSGYGYTF. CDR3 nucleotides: TGTGCCAGCAGCTTATCTTCTCGACAGGGATCAGGGTATGGCTACACCTTC.

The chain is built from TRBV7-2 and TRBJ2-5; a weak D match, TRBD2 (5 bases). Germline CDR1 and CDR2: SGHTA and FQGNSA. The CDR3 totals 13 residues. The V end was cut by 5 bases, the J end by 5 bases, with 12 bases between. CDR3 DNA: TGTGCCAGCAGCCCGCATAGGGAGGAGACCCAGTACTTC. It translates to CASSPHREETQYF.

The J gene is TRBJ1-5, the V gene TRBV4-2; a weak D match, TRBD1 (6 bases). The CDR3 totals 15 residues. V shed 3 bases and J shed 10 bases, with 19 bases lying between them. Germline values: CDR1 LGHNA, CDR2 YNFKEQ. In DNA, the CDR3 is TGTGCCAGCAGCCACGGCCGGCAGGGGAGGGACCCCCAGCATTTT. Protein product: CASSHGRQGRDPQHF.

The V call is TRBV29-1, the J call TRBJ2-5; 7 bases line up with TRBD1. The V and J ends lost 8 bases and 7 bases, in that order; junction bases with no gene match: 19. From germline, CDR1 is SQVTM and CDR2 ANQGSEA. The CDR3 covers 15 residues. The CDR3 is CSLATDPGTVGTQYF. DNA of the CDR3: TGCAGCTTGGCCACTGACCCCGGGACAGTAGGGACCCAGTACTTC.

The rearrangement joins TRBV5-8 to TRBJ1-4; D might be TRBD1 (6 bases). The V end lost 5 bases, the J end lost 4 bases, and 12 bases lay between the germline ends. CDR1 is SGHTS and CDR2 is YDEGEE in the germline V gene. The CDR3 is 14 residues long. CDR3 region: CASRPGQVNEKLFF. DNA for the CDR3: TGTGCCAGCAGACCGGGACAAGTTAATGAAAAACTGTTTTTT. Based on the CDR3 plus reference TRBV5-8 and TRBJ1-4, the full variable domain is EAGVTQSPTHLIKTRGQQATLRCSPISGHTSVYWYQQALGLGLQFLLWYDEGEERNRGNFPPRFSGRQFPNYSSELNVNALELEDSALYLCASRPGQVNEKLFFGSGTQLSVL.

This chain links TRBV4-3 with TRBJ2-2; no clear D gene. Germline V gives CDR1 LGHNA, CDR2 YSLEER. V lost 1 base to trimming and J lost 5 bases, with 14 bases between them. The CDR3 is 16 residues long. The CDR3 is CASSQGVLAGTGELFF. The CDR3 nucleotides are TGCGCCAGCAGCCAAGGAGTCCTCGCAGGTACCGGGGAGCTGTTTTTT.

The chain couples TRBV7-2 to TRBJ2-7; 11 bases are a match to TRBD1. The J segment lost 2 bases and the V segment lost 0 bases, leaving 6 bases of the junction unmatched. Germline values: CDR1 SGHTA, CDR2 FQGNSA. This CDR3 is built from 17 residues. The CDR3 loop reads CASSLAPWTGGPYEQYF. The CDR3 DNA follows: TGTGCCAGCAGCTTAGCGCCATGGACAGGGGGCCCCTACGAGCAGTACTTC.

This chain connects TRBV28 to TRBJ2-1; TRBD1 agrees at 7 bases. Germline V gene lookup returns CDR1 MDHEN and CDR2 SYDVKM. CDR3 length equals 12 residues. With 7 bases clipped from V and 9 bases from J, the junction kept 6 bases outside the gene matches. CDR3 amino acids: CASNQQGIEQFF. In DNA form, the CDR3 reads TGTGCCAGCAATCAACAGGGGATTGAGCAGTTCTTC.